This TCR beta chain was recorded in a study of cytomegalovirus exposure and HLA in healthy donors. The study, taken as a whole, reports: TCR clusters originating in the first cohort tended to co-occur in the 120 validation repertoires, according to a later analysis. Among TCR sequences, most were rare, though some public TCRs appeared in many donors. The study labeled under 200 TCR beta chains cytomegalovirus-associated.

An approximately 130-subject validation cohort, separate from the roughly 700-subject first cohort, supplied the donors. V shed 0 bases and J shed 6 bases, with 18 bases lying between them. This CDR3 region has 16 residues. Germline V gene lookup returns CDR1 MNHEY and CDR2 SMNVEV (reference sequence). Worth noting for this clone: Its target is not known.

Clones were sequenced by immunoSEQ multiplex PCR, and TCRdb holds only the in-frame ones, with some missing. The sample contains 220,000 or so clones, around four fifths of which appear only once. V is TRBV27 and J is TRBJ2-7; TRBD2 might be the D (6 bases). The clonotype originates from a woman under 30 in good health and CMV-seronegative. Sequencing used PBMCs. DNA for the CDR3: TGTGCCAGCAGTTTATCGCTAACTAGCCACATGGGCGAGCAGTACTTC. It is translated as CASSLSLTSHMGEQYF.